The present T cell receptor (beta chain) was sequenced within a study of OX40 agonist ivuxolimab in advanced cancers. Study details: Patients enrolled in dose escalation were diagnosed with hepatocellular carcinoma, melanoma, renal cell or head and neck cancer. Partial responses were achieved by three patients, one with hepatocellular carcinoma and two with cutaneous melanoma. Study conclusions and caveats: At 0.1-3.0 mg/kg, partial responders had clonal expansion among the lowest observed.

Trimming cost V 4 bases and J 6 bases, with 13 bases left between them. The CDR3 has 13 amino acids. Germline assignment: CDR1 MGHRA and CDR2 YSYEKL. On this clone itself: Its antigen is currently unknown.

Produced via immunoSEQ multiplex PCR; TCRdb's table is partial and in-frame only. Seen here are fewer than 35,000 clones, about 86% observed once, and the top ten hold about 34%. This sample comprised CD4+ or CD8+ T cells sorted from blood, obtained in a trial of the OX40 agonist ivuxolimab. The chain employs TRBV4-1 and TRBJ2-7; D is unresolved. This clonotype originated in an adult with an advanced solid tumor such as melanoma, head and neck, liver or kidney cancer. The CDR3 nucleotides are TGCGCCAGCAGCCCCCCCCTAAGTTCCGAGCAGTACTTC. Its protein product is CASSPPLSSEQYF.